The clone carrying this T cell receptor (beta chain) is medium-sized within its sample. The source of the sample is a study of sequential checkpoint blockade in melanoma. About the study: Each arm's sequence ended with maintenance nivolumab.

Treatment in this sample: randomized to nivolumab then ipilimumab (arm A) or the reverse (arm B). Live CD3+CD8+ CD19− CD56− cells were sorted from PBMCs. Trimming took 5 bases from V and 3 from J; bases not matched to a gene: 3. The CDR3 is 13 amino acids. From germline, CDR1 is SQVTM and CDR2 ANQGSEA. Assay: immunoSEQ multiplex PCR; the TCRdb copy retains only in-frame clones and omits some. The sample records 15,000 to 20,000 clones, 55% to 80% being singletons. Sequencing was performed on CD8+ T cells sorted from blood (inferred from file names), taken from a patient given nivolumab and ipilimumab in sequence. The origin of this receptor is a human donor with melanoma. This rearrangement joins TRBV29-1 to TRBJ1-2, with 10 positions matching TRBD1. CDR3 nucleotide sequence: TGCAGCGTTCCCGGGACAGGGGACTATGGCTACACCTTC. Its protein is CSVPGTGDYGYTF.